A single sample is the source of the 19 T cell receptor beta chains below, sequenced in a study of cytomegalovirus exposure and HLA in healthy donors. The PCR contained 60 Vbeta and 13 Jbeta primers. TCRdb's copy holds only in-frame clones and misses some; the assay was immunoSEQ multiplex PCR. The sample lists 100,000 to 150,000 clones, approximately 83% occurring once. The source material was PBMCs. These receptor sequences come from a girl aged 2 to 10 in good health and CMV-seronegative.

CDR3 in amino acids: CASSSTSGTGGFGEKLFF. The CDR3 bases are TGTGCCAGCAGCTCAACCTCCGGGACAGGAGGGTTCGGAGAAAAACTGTTTTTT. The chain couples TRBV7-2 to TRBJ1-4; TRBD1 matches 8 bases. Germline V gives CDR1 SGHTA, CDR2 FQGNSA. J lost 8 bases, V lost 4 bases, and 18 bases had no gene match. The CDR3 extends over 18 amino acids.

This clone was observed a single time. The rearrangement links TRBV28 to TRBJ2-3, with TRBD2 matching over 15 bases. The ends lost 5 bases at V and 4 bases at J; junction bases unmatched: 7. CDR1 is MDHEN and CDR2 is SYDVKM in the germline V gene. CDR3 length: 17 amino acids. CDR3 nucleotides: TGTGCCAGCAGTCCCTGGACTAGCGGGAGGGGGGCAGATACGCAGTATTTT. Translated: CASSPWTSGRGADTQYF.

This chain connects TRBV19 to TRBJ2-1; D not resolved. The germline gives CDR1 LNHDA, CDR2 SQIVND (reference sequence). The CDR3 sequence is 12 residues long. Trimming shortened V by 6 bases and J by 5 bases, and 8 bases separated the two germline ends. CDR3 sequence: CASRSLDNEQFF. The CDR3 DNA is TGTGCCAGTAGAAGCCTCGACAATGAGCAGTTCTTC.

The J gene is TRBJ1-5, the V gene TRBV21-1; TRBD1, the D gene given by the table, was not confirmed from the DNA. TRBV21-1 is reported as a pseudogene. This CDR3 is 15 amino acids long. The DNA for the CDR3 is TGTGCCAGCAGCAAAGAGGGACAGGCAAATCAGCCCCAGCATTTT. It specifies CASSKEGQANQPQHF.

The V and J genes are TRBV19 and TRBJ2-7, with 9 bases matching TRBD1. This CDR3 region has 13 residues. V was clipped by 3 bases and J by 3 bases; unmatched bases: 0. CDR1 LNHDA and CDR2 SQIVND come from the germline V gene (reference sequence). In DNA, the CDR3 is TGTGCCAGTAGTATGGGACAGGGCTACGAGCAGTACTTC. It specifies CASSMGQGYEQYF.

In the case of this clone: Other DNA sequences in the sample encode the same CDR3. V is TRBV27 and J is TRBJ1-6, with 8 bases that match TRBD1. This CDR3 region has 14 residues. J was trimmed by 13 bases and V by 2 bases; bases with no gene match: 7. CDR1 is MNHEY and CDR2 is SMNVEV in the germline V gene (reference sequence). The CDR3 bases are TGTGCCAGCAGTTTAGACAGGGGTAACACCCCCCTCCACTTT. This gives the protein CASSLDRGNTPLHF.

The CDR3 is CASTGEASGSGELFF. The CDR3 DNA follows: TGTGCCAGCACAGGAGAGGCTAGCGGGAGCGGGGAGCTGTTTTTT. This chain connects TRBV6-5 to TRBJ2-2, with 10 nucleotides matching TRBD2. There are 15 residues in the CDR3. Trimming cost V 7 bases and J 7 bases; bases outside gene matches: 9. Germline CDR1 and CDR2: MNHEY and SVGAGI.

The chain combines TRBV5-6 with TRBJ2-1, with 10 bases identical to TRBD2. This CDR3 comprises 16 residues. V lost 0 bases to trimming and J lost 7 bases; unmatched junction nucleotides: 7. Per germline, CDR1 SGHDT and CDR2 YYEEEE. For the CDR3, the DNA is TGTGCCAGCAGCTTGGCACCGGGAGCGGGAGGGAATGAGCAGTTCTTC. As protein: CASSLAPGAGGNEQFF.

This chain links TRBV5-1 with TRBJ2-3; 10 bases line up with TRBD2. This CDR3 has 16 amino acids. V was clipped by 4 bases and J by 3 bases; unmatched bases: 8. Germline lookup yields CDR1 SGHRS and CDR2 YFSETQ. This CDR3 reads CASSTLAGDETDTQYF. The CDR3 DNA sequence: TGCGCCAGCAGCACCCTAGCGGGAGATGAGACAGATACGCAGTATTTT.

V usage is TRBV9 and J usage is TRBJ2-1; 9 bases line up with TRBD2. The CDR3 runs 16 residues. V lost 4 bases to trimming and J lost 5 bases; unmatched junction nucleotides: 10. In germline, CDR1 is SGDLS, CDR2 YYNGEE. CDR3 protein: CASSSKLAGGHNEQFF. CDR3 nucleotide sequence: TGTGCCAGCAGCTCCAAACTTGCGGGAGGGCACAATGAGCAGTTCTTC.

This sequence joins TRBV6-5 and TRBJ2-7; 11 bases match TRBD2. J lost 4 bases, V lost 2 bases, and 7 bases had no gene match. The germline gives CDR1 MNHEY, CDR2 SVGAGI. This CDR3 is built from 16 residues. The CDR3 here is CASSYRGTSGDYEQYF. The CDR3 DNA sequence: TGTGCCAGCAGTTACAGGGGGACTAGCGGAGATTACGAGCAGTACTTC.

The gene calls are TRBV27 and TRBJ1-6, with 7 bases aligning to TRBD1. Germline V gene sequence: CDR1 MNHEY, CDR2 SMNVEV (reference sequence). The length of the CDR3 is 14 residues. Unmatched junction bases numbered 4, after V lost 4 bases and J lost 7 bases. The CDR3 region is CASSSGRGNSPLHF. In DNA, the CDR3 is TGTGCCAGCAGTTCTGGCAGGGGGAATTCACCCCTCCACTTT.

This clone showed up just once. The chain is built from TRBV2 and TRBJ2-7; D might be TRBD2 (6 bases). CDR3 size: 11 residues. Germline V gives CDR1 SNHLY, CDR2 FYNNEI. Trimming took off 9 bases at V and 2 bases at J, with 8 bases between the two ends. As DNA, the CDR3 is TGTGCCAGGGGGGGTGCCTACGAGCAGTACTTC. This sequence encodes CARGGAYEQYF. Based on the CDR3 plus reference TRBV2 and TRBJ2-7, the full variable domain is EPEVTQTPSHQVTQMGQEVILRCVPISNHLYFYWYRQILGQKVEFLVSFYNNEISEKSEIFDDQFSVERPDGSNFTLKIRSTKLEDSAMYFCARGGAYEQYFGPGTRLTVT.

The chain carries TRBV25-1 and TRBJ2-2; TRBD1 agrees at 9 bases. Germline loops: CDR1 MGHDK, CDR2 SYGVNS. The CDR3 is made up of 16 amino acids. The J segment lost 9 bases and the V segment lost 2 bases, leaving 10 bases of the junction unmatched. The CDR3 loop is CASSETTGGGVRELFF. The DNA of the CDR3 is TGTGCCAGCAGTGAAACCACAGGGGGCGGTGTCCGGGAGCTGTTTTTT.

This chain joins TRBV7-9 and TRBJ2-1; tentative D call: TRBD1 (5 bases). Germline values: CDR1 SEHNR, CDR2 FQNEAQ (reference sequence). This CDR3 has 13 amino acids. V was pared by 7 bases and J by 8 bases, with 15 bases between. As DNA, the CDR3 is TGTGCCAGCACCGGGTCCAGGGTAGATGAGCAGTTCTTC. It yields the protein CASTGSRVDEQFF.

This clone was picked up many times. The rearrangement links TRBV10-3 to TRBJ1-4; D is undetermined. CDR3 size: 13 residues. Germline V CDR1 and CDR2: ENHRY, SYGVKD. The ends were cut back, 6 bases at V and 1 base at J, with 6 bases in the middle. The CDR3: CAIRRGTNEKLFF. The CDR3 nucleotides are TGTGCCATCAGACGGGGAACTAATGAAAAACTGTTTTTT.

J is TRBJ2-3 and V is TRBV4-1; no clear D gene. CDR1 and CDR2 (germline): MGHRA, YSYEKL. V lost 0 bases, J lost 3 bases, and 4 bases lay in between. The CDR3 covers 13 residues. CDR3 amino acids: CASSQDSTDTQYF. The CDR3 coding sequence is TGCGCCAGCAGCCAAGATAGTACAGATACGCAGTATTTT.

The V and J genes are TRBV28 and TRBJ2-7; 7 nucleotides match TRBD2. This CDR3 contains 15 residues. Germline V gene sequence: CDR1 MDHEN, CDR2 SYDVKM. Trimming took 2 bases from V and 2 from J; bases not matched to a gene: 6. Here the CDR3 reads CASSLDGRLAYEQYF. The CDR3 DNA sequence: TGTGCCAGCAGTTTAGACGGGAGGCTTGCCTACGAGCAGTACTTC.

This clone was seen a few times. The V and J genes are TRBV4-2 and TRBJ1-1, with a possible D match to TRBD1 (6 bases). CDR3 length: 15 residues. Trimming left V 6 bases short and J 0 bases short, with 14 bases between. Germline CDR1 is LGHNA and CDR2 is YNFKEQ. The CDR3 sequence: CASSPLQGLNTEAFF. CDR3 sequence (DNA): TGTGCCAGCAGTCCATTACAGGGCCTGAACACTGAAGCTTTCTTT.